Presented here are 4 T cell receptor beta chains from one specimen sequenced in a study of blood T cell repertoires in COVID-19. Clones were read by immunoSEQ multiplex PCR, and TCRdb kept only the in-frame ones, dropping some. The table includes approximately 320,000 clones, approximately 86% detected once. Sample: PBMCs or T cells enriched from blood (not recorded which). All receptors derive from a woman aged 18-29 years who had recovered from COVID-19.

The chain combines TRBV19 with TRBJ1-1, with a tentative D call TRBD1 (5 bases). The ends were cut back, 3 bases at V and 4 bases at J, with 15 bases in the middle. The CDR3 is made up of 15 amino acids. Germline CDR1 and CDR2: LNHDA and SQIVND (reference sequence). The CDR3 DNA reads as TGTGCCAGTAGTATTGGGGCTTCCGCGGCCACTGAAGCTTTCTTT. Protein product: CASSIGASAATEAFF.

The rearrangement joins TRBV4-1 to TRBJ1-5; D is perhaps TRBD1 (5 bases). Germline V lookup: CDR1 MGHRA, CDR2 YSYEKL. V dropped 0 bases and J dropped 9 bases, with 9 bases sitting between them. The CDR3 length is 13 residues. The CDR3 sequence is CASSQDSRGPQHF. CDR3 sequence (DNA): TGCGCCAGCAGCCAAGACAGTAGGGGGCCCCAGCATTTT.

The chain employs TRBV10-3 and TRBJ1-4; D is unresolved. The CDR3 runs to 14 residues. CDR1 is ENHRY and CDR2 is SYGVKD in the germline V gene. The germline V and J ends were trimmed by 4 bases and 5 bases, with 11 bases remaining between them. This CDR3 reads CAISGSRLNEKLFF. The DNA of the CDR3 is TGTGCCATCAGTGGGTCCAGGCTCAATGAAAAACTGTTTTTT.

The genes are TRBV6-5 and TRBJ1-6; 12 positions agree with TRBD1. This CDR3 comprises 14 residues. Germline CDR1 is MNHEY and CDR2 is SVGAGI. V was pared by 6 bases and J by 9 bases, with 3 bases of the junction left unmatched. The CDR3: CASSPGQGASPLHF. DNA for the CDR3: TGTGCCAGCAGCCCGGGACAGGGGGCTTCACCCCTCCACTTT.